This TCR beta chain is drawn from a study of post-analysis software for immune sequencing data. Study summary: Disease trajectories encompassed relapsing-remitting, secondary progressive and progressive-relapsing multiple sclerosis.

As concerns this clonotype: No antigen is known for it.

V was pared by 8 bases and J by 0 bases, with 11 bases between. The germline gives CDR1 MNHEY, CDR2 SVGAGI. The CDR3 contains 15 residues. Unique molecular identifiers were carried by the TCR beta cDNA libraries. Input amounts of about 0.95 to 10 million T cells were used. These gave approximately 500,000 cDNA molecules, so each molecule approximated one T cell. TCRdb passed the PCR reads through MiXCR, listing each CDR3 protein once. The table records fewer than 850,000 distinct CDR3 sequences, just under 30% of them present only once. General study results and limits: Relative to controls, patients with multiple sclerosis showed significantly lower normalized Chao1 diversity. Patients showed TRBV5-6, TRBV5-1 and TRBV20-1 among a few TRBV segments more frequent than in controls. Batch-mates among the samples co-clustered strongly by F measure.

This chain joins TRBV6-5 and TRBJ1-6; no reliable D call. The source material was blood. The receptor was isolated from a girl aged 5 to 17 with multiple sclerosis. CDR3 region: CASVGSSSYNSPLHF. The CDR3 region has the DNA TGTGCCAGCGTGGGATCCAGCTCCTATAATTCACCCCTCCACTTT.